This T cell receptor beta chain was observed in a study of OX40 agonist ivuxolimab in advanced cancers. Study observations and caveats: Specificity for antigen went undetermined in the expanded peripheral T cells.

Comments on this clone: The antigen is not known.

Trimming cost V 9 bases and J 7 bases, with 18 bases left between them. Looked up from germline, CDR1 is LNHDA and CDR2 is SQIVND (reference sequence). The CDR3 totals 14 residues. Clones were read by immunoSEQ multiplex PCR, and TCRdb kept only the in-frame ones, dropping some. This table has about 72,000 clones, 88% appearing once. Sequencing used CD4+ or CD8+ T cells sorted from blood, obtained in a trial of the OX40 agonist ivuxolimab. The clonotype comes from an adult with an advanced solid tumor such as melanoma, head and neck, liver or kidney cancer. The genes are TRBV19 and TRBJ2-2; D call uncertain. The CDR3 DNA is TGTGCCAGACCCTACTCCTCGCAGGTCGGGGAGCTGTTTTTT. Its protein product is CARPYSSQVGELFF.